Each of the 19 T cell receptor beta chains below was sequenced from the same sample in a study of blood T cell repertoires in COVID-19. Clones were read by immunoSEQ multiplex PCR, and TCRdb kept only the in-frame ones, dropping some. The table has around 31,000 clones, 85% to 90% seen once. Sequenced input: peripheral blood. The receptors come from a man older than 75 with acute or convalescent COVID-19.

The rearrangement links TRBV28 to TRBJ2-4; D ambiguous. The CDR3 spans 14 residues. V lost 6 bases and J lost 0, with 9 bases in between. CDR1 MDHEN and CDR2 SYDVKM come from the germline V gene. Here the CDR3 DNA reads TGTGCCAGCAGGGCACCTCTAGCCAAAAACATTCAGTACTTC. It translates to CASRAPLAKNIQYF. Supplemented by reference TRBV28 and TRBJ2-4, the full variable domain reads DVKVTQSSRYLVKRTGEKVFLECVQDMDHENMFWYRQDPGLGLRLIYFSYDVKMKEKGDIPEGYSVSREKKERFSLILESASTNQTSMYLCASRAPLAKNIQYFGAGTRLSVL.

The rearrangement joins TRBV9 to TRBJ2-3; 14 bases line up with TRBD2. V was clipped by 4 bases and J by 1 base; unmatched bases: 8. The V gene's germline CDR1 is SGDLS and CDR2 YYNGEE. This CDR3 has 18 amino acids. CDR3 loop: CASSLPGLAGGRTDTQYF. In nucleotides, the CDR3 is TGTGCCAGCAGCCTTCCCGGACTAGCGGGAGGCCGCACAGATACGCAGTATTTT.

This chain joins TRBV6-5 and TRBJ2-7; D might be TRBD2 (6 bases). There are 16 residues in the CDR3. In germline, CDR1 is MNHEY, CDR2 SVGAGI. V lost 0 bases and J lost 0, with 12 bases in between. The CDR3 protein is CASSYSYHSGSYEQYF. The CDR3 coding sequence is TGTGCCAGCAGTTACTCCTACCATAGCGGCTCCTACGAGCAGTACTTC.

The V and J genes are TRBV5-1 and TRBJ2-7; tentative D call: TRBD1 (6 bases). V was clipped by 4 bases and J by 0 bases, with 14 bases between them. Germline CDR1 SGHRS, CDR2 YFSETQ. The CDR3 extends over 15 amino acids. The CDR3 region is CASSPDGQSSYEQYF. The CDR3 nucleotides read TGCGCCAGCAGCCCGGATGGACAGAGCTCCTACGAGCAGTACTTC.

This chain uses TRBV28 with TRBJ2-7; the match to TRBD1 covers 7 bases. Looked up from germline, CDR1 is MDHEN and CDR2 is SYDVKM. Trimming at V came to 6 bases and at J to 6 bases, leaving 8 bases not matched to a gene. CDR3 size: 13 residues. This chain's CDR3 is CASSPGTGVEQYF. Here the CDR3 DNA reads TGTGCCAGCAGCCCCGGCACAGGGGTCGAGCAGTACTTC.

This clone was detected once. The chain links TRBV19 to TRBJ2-3, with 7 bases aligning to TRBD2. The length of the CDR3 is 17 residues. Trimming took 0 bases from V and 1 from J; bases not matched to a gene: 7. The germline gives CDR1 LNHDA, CDR2 SQIVND (reference sequence). CDR3 amino acids: CASSIEGGGPGTDTQYF. The DNA of the CDR3 is TGTGCCAGTAGTATAGAGGGGGGAGGGCCCGGCACAGATACGCAGTATTTT.

This clone was picked up a small number of times. This sequence joins TRBV18 and TRBJ2-7; 7 bases fit TRBD1. The CDR3 has 15 residues. Germline V CDR1 and CDR2: KGHSH, LQKENI. With 8 bases clipped from V and 2 bases from J, the junction kept 12 bases outside the gene matches. CDR3 sequence reads: CASAKDRVPTYEQYF. As DNA, the CDR3 is TGTGCCAGCGCGAAAGACAGGGTCCCCACCTACGAGCAGTACTTC.

The chain combines TRBV5-1 with TRBJ2-7; 9 nucleotides align to TRBD1. The J segment lost 5 bases and the V segment lost 4 bases, leaving 7 bases of the junction unmatched. This CDR3 contains 14 residues. The V gene's germline CDR1 is SGHRS and CDR2 YFSETQ. The CDR3 DNA is TGCGCCAGCAGCCCCGGGACAGGGATGGACGAGCAGTACTTC. Translated: CASSPGTGMDEQYF.

The V call is TRBV7-9, the J call TRBJ2-2; 9 bases match TRBD2. The CDR3 consists of 16 residues. The trim removed 3 bases at V and 6 bases at J, leaving 8 bases unmatched. CDR1 is SEHNR, CDR2 FQNEAQ, per germline (reference sequence). CDR3 sequence (DNA): TGTGCCAGCAGCTTCCGGGTAGCGGGAGAACCCGGGGAGCTGTTTTTT. It yields the protein CASSFRVAGEPGELFF.

The sample holds one count of this clone. The rearrangement uses TRBV10-3 and TRBJ1-3, with TRBD1 matching 8 bases. The CDR3 spans 16 residues. Unmatched junction bases numbered 12, after V lost 9 bases and J lost 2 bases. Germline-derived CDR1 and CDR2 are ENHRY and SYGVKD. The CDR3 nucleotides read TGTGCCATTGCCTTTGGACAGGGCTTCACTGGAAACACCATATATTTT. Translated: CAIAFGQGFTGNTIYF.

This rearrangement joins TRBV28 to TRBJ1-2; 12 bases align to TRBD1. V was pared by 5 bases and J by 5 bases, with 3 bases of the junction left unmatched. This CDR3 has 14 residues. Germline V lookup: CDR1 MDHEN, CDR2 SYDVKM. The CDR3 DNA reads TGTGCCAGCAGTCGGGACAGGGGGCTGTATGGCTACACCTTC. Amino acid sequence: CASSRDRGLYGYTF.

The chain links TRBV18 to TRBJ1-5, with D possibly being TRBD1 (6 bases). From germline, CDR1 is KGHSH and CDR2 LQKENI. The V end was cut by 3 bases, the J end by 6 bases, with 9 bases between. The CDR3 runs to 13 residues. The CDR3 protein is CASSPTGPQPQHF. CDR3 nucleotide sequence: TGTGCCAGCTCACCGACAGGCCCTCAGCCCCAGCATTTT.

V gene TRBV19 combines with J gene TRBJ1-1, with a weak D call TRBD1 (6 bases). CDR3 length equals 14 residues. V was pared by 3 bases and J by 0 bases, with 8 bases between. CDR1 LNHDA and CDR2 SQIVND come from the germline V gene (reference sequence). The CDR3 region has the DNA TGTGCCAGTAGTATGGACAGCTTGAACACTGAAGCTTTCTTT. Translation: CASSMDSLNTEAFF. Together with reference TRBV19 and TRBJ1-1, the CDR3 gives the full variable domain: DGGITQSPKYLFRKEGQNVTLSCEQNLNHDAMYWYRQDPGQGLRLIYYSQIVNDFQKGDIAEGYSVSREKKESFPLTVTSAQKNPTAFYLCASSMDSLNTEAFFGQGTRLTVV.

This chain connects TRBV28 to TRBJ2-1; 11 positions agree with TRBD2. V dropped 3 bases and J dropped 0; count of bases not matched to a gene: 4. The CDR3 runs to 17 residues. The germline CDR1 and CDR2 sequences are MDHEN and SYDVKM. The CDR3 DNA follows: TGTGCCAGCAGTTTTTTTGGGACTAGCGGCTCCTACAATGAGCAGTTCTTC. Its translation is CASSFFGTSGSYNEQFF.

V usage is TRBV13 and J usage is TRBJ2-3, with TRBD2 matching over 8 bases. Germline CDR1 is PRHDT and CDR2 is FYEKMQ (reference sequence). This CDR3 is 15 amino acids long. With V trimmed by 0 bases and J by 6 bases, 5 bases remained unmatched. CDR3 bases: TGTGCCAGCAGCTTAGGTAGTGCGGGAGGCGATACGCAGTATTTT. It yields the protein CASSLGSAGGDTQYF.

This clone ranks as medium-sized. The rearrangement uses TRBV11-3 and TRBJ2-7; D remains unclear. The germline V and J ends were trimmed by 5 bases and 5 bases, with 19 bases remaining between them. Germline-derived CDR1 and CDR2 are SGHNT and YENEEA. The CDR3 extends over 15 amino acids. The CDR3 DNA reads TGTGCCAGCAGCAGCCCGGGTCTCGGTTGGGACGAGCAGTACTTC. Translated: CASSSPGLGWDEQYF. The variable domain in full, completed from reference TRBV11-3 and TRBJ2-7, reads EAGVVQSPRYKIIEKKQPVAFWCNPISGHNTLYWYLQNLGQGPELLIRYENEEAVDDSQLPKDRFSAERLKGVDSTLKIQPAELGDSAVYLCASSSPGLGWDEQYFGPGTRLTVT.

The gene calls are TRBV28 and TRBJ1-5; 9 bases map to TRBD1. The length of the CDR3 is 15 residues. V was pared by 4 bases and J by 3 bases, with 4 bases of the junction left unmatched. Germline CDR1 reads MDHEN; CDR2 reads SYDVKM. CDR3 protein: CASSYGTGYNQPQHF. In DNA, the CDR3 is TGTGCCAGCAGTTACGGGACAGGGTACAATCAGCCCCAGCATTTT.

The chain links TRBV6-5 to TRBJ1-4; a weak D match, TRBD1 (6 bases). Germline-derived CDR1 and CDR2 are MNHEY and SVGAGI. The V end lost 4 bases, the J end lost 7 bases, and 16 bases lay between the germline ends. This CDR3 contains 15 residues. Here the CDR3 reads CASSSLDRMGEKLFF. The CDR3 nucleotides are TGTGCCAGCAGTTCTCTCGACAGGATGGGTGAAAAACTGTTTTTT.

As DNA, the CDR3 is TGTGCCAGCAGCGCGGTGGCGGGAGGCGAGCAGTTCTTC. Protein sequence: CASSAVAGGEQFF. The rearrangement joins TRBV9 to TRBJ2-1; 8 bases fit TRBD2. This CDR3 has 13 residues. V lost 3 bases and J lost 10; bases outside the gene matches: 6. Germline CDR1 is SGDLS and CDR2 is YYNGEE. The variable domain in full, with the rest retrieved from reference TRBV9 and TRBJ2-1, is DSGVTQTPKHLITATGQRVTLRCSPRSGDLSVYWYQQSLDQGLQFLIQYYNGEERAKGNILERFSAQQFPDLHSELNLSSLELGDSALYFCASSAVAGGEQFFGPGTRLTVL.